These 23 T cell receptor beta chains were all obtained from the same sample, sequenced in a study of regulatory T cells in long-lasting Graves disease. Time point defined: newly diagnosed GD, antithyroid drugs for less than 3 months. From RNA extracted from PBMCs, the TCR library was made. According to the study, TCR beta libraries were built with iRepertoire HTBI primers and CDR3-region Arm-PCR. TCRdb re-analysed the multiplex PCR reads in MiXCR, keeping a single row per CDR3 protein. The table shows hundreds of thousands of distinct CDR3 sequences, with 15% to 20% occurring only once. The data also belong to a second study, concerning T cells in Graves' hyperthyroidism and ophthalmopathy.

This material consisted of peripheral blood mononuclear cells (PBMCs), taken at new diagnosis, from a patient treated with antithyroid drugs. These receptors came from a woman between 40 and 65 years old with Graves disease.

This clonotype was counted ten times or more. The CDR3 sequence is CASSLGGGGLSTDTQYF. The DNA of the CDR3 is TGTGCCAGCAGTTTGGGGGGTGGGGGGTTAAGCACAGATACGCAGTATTTT. V and J are TRBV12-3 or TRBV12-4 and TRBJ2-3; tentatively, D is TRBD2 (6 bases). The CDR3 spans 17 residues. V lost 3 bases and J 0 bases, leaving 16 bases between the germline ends.

This clonotype was detected many times. The J gene is TRBJ2-7, the V gene TRBV27, with 9 nucleotides matching TRBD2. CDR3 length: 15 amino acids. Trimming cost V 2 bases and J 2 bases; bases outside gene matches: 4. The germline V gene encodes CDR1 MNHEY and CDR2 SMNVEV (reference sequence). The CDR3 nucleotides read TGTGCCAGCAGTTTAAGCGGGGGGCCGACCTACGAGCAGTACTTC. Translating it yields CASSLSGGPTYEQYF.

Here the CDR3 reads CASSQEGVIRRGDYEQYF. Written as DNA, the CDR3 is TGCGCCAGCAGCCAAGAGGGGGTTATTAGGCGGGGGGACTACGAGCAGTACTTC. The chain carries TRBV4-1 and TRBJ2-7; TRBD2 matches at 8 bases. V gave up 0 bases and J gave up 3 bases; unmatched junction bases: 13. The CDR3 runs 18 residues. The germline V gene has CDR1 MGHRA and CDR2 YSYEKL.

This clonotype was counted many times. The chain has TRBV2 and TRBJ1-2, with unresolved D. The germline CDR1 and CDR2 sequences are SNHLY and FYNNEI. The length of the CDR3 is 14 residues. Trimming cost V 3 bases and J 2 bases, with 10 bases left between them. The CDR3 DNA sequence: TGTGCCAGCAGTGATGGTATGACGAACTATGGCTACACCTTC. It specifies CASSDGMTNYGYTF.

Comments on this clonotype: This may be a read error: a much more frequent sequence differs by one nucleotide. The chain couples TRBV9 to TRBJ2-3; TRBD1 agrees at 7 bases. The J call may not be correct, given that the DNA end is closer to TRBJ2-7. CDR1 SGDLS and CDR2 YYNGEE come from the germline V gene. The CDR3 is made up of 15 amino acids. CDR3 residues: CASSVGQGMLNEQYF. As DNA, the CDR3 is TGTGCCAGCAGCGTAGGACAGGGCATGCTCAATGAGCAGTACTTC.

This clonotype was observed many times. The CDR3 here is CASSLGGSGFGYTF. The CDR3 coding sequence is TGTGCCAGCAGTCTCGGTGGGTCGGGGTTTGGCTACACCTTC. The chain carries TRBV7-9 and TRBJ1-2; D not certain. Germline CDR1 and CDR2: SEHNR and FQNEAQ (reference sequence). The ends were cut back, 6 bases at V and 7 bases at J, with 18 bases in the middle. CDR3 size: 14 residues.

In its sample, this clonotype was seen many times. The rearrangement links TRBV5-6 to TRBJ1-1; D might be TRBD1 (6 bases). Trimming stripped 2 bases from V and 1 base from J, with 12 bases between. Per the germline V gene, CDR1 is SGHDT and CDR2 is YYEEEE. CDR3 length: 15 amino acids. The CDR3 DNA is TGTGCCAGCAGCTTCACGGGGGCCGGGAACACTGAAGCTTTCTTT. This gives the protein CASSFTGAGNTEAFF.

This clonotype was picked up many times. The chain uses TRBV2 and TRBJ1-1; D gene uncertain. Trimming cost V 1 base and J 4 bases, with 4 bases left between them. The CDR3 has 12 residues. The V gene's germline CDR1 is SNHLY and CDR2 FYNNEI. Here the CDR3 DNA reads TGTGCCAGCAGTGAAGGCTTCACTGAAGCTTTCTTT. Amino acids: CASSEGFTEAFF. Filled out from reference TRBV2 and TRBJ1-1, the complete variable domain reads EPEVTQTPSHQVTQMGQEVILRCVPISNHLYFYWYRQILGQKVEFLVSFYNNEISEKSEIFDDQFSVERPDGSNFTLKIRSTKLEDSAMYFCASSEGFTEAFFGQGTRLTVV.

The gene calls are TRBV2 and TRBJ2-1, with a weak D call TRBD1 (6 bases). V was shortened by 2 bases and J by 4 bases, with 9 bases between the two germline ends. The CDR3 contains 14 residues. CDR1 is SNHLY and CDR2 is FYNNEI in the germline V gene. This CDR3 reads CASSELGAYNEQFF. CDR3 sequence (DNA): TGTGCCAGCAGTGAATTGGGGGCATACAATGAGCAGTTCTTC.

This clonotype has only a few counts. The chain uses TRBV3-1 and TRBJ2-1; TRBD2 matches at 8 bases. CDR3 length: 15 amino acids. CDR1 is LGHDT, CDR2 YNNKEL, per germline (reference sequence). Trimming removed 2 bases from V and 4 bases from J; junction bases left unmatched: 4. This CDR3 is CASSQPGLEYNEQFF. The CDR3 DNA follows: TGTGCCAGCAGCCAACCGGGACTAGAATACAATGAGCAGTTCTTC.

This clonotype was seen at least ten times. The V gene is TRBV20-1, the J gene TRBJ2-7; D tentatively reads TRBD1 or TRBD2 (6 bases each). CDR3 length equals 12 residues. The V gene lost 5 bases and the J gene lost 9 bases, with 17 bases spanning the gap. Germline-derived CDR1 and CDR2 are DFQATT and SNEGSKA (reference sequence). DNA of the CDR3: TGCAGTGCTGTTCGGGAGCCACAGGGGCAGTACTTC. This gives the protein CSAVREPQGQYF.

V usage is TRBV19 and J usage is TRBJ1-1; no definite D call. Germline CDR1 is LNHDA and CDR2 is SQIVND (reference sequence). V shed 5 bases and J shed 6 bases, with 10 bases lying between them. The length of the CDR3 is 12 residues. CDR3: CASSQSYAEAFF. The CDR3 coding sequence is TGTGCCAGTAGTCAATCATACGCTGAAGCTTTCTTT. Full variable domain (outside the CDR3, taken from reference TRBV19 and TRBJ1-1): DGGITQSPKYLFRKEGQNVTLSCEQNLNHDAMYWYRQDPGQGLRLIYYSQIVNDFQKGDIAEGYSVSREKKESFPLTVTSAQKNPTAFYLCASSQSYAEAFFGQGTRLTVV.

This clonotype was found a few times. The CDR3 here is CASSEGGGLPTDTQYF. Here the CDR3 DNA reads TGTGCCAGCAGTGAAGGTGGGGGCCTCCCCACAGATACGCAGTATTTT. The chain couples TRBV25-1 to TRBJ2-3; D is perhaps TRBD1 (6 bases). Per the germline V gene, CDR1 is MGHDK and CDR2 is SYGVNS. The CDR3 is 16 residues long. The V gene lost 2 bases and the J gene lost 2 bases, with 14 bases spanning the gap.

The gene calls are TRBV4-1 and TRBJ1-4; D uncertain. The CDR3 is 13 residues long. V was clipped by 2 bases and J by 8 bases, with 9 bases between them. Germline V lookup: CDR1 MGHRA, CDR2 YSYEKL. The CDR3 protein is CASSQLRREKLFF. DNA for the CDR3: TGCGCCAGCAGCCAACTCCGTCGCGAAAAACTGTTTTTT.

This clonotype occurred a few times. The chain combines TRBV5-1 with TRBJ2-1, with 8 bases aligning to TRBD1. Near its end, the DNA agrees better with TRBJ2-5, so the J call may be wrong. In germline, CDR1 is SGHRS, CDR2 YFSETQ. The CDR3 runs to 16 residues. CDR3: CASSLRAGGFQETQYF. Here the CDR3 DNA reads TGCGCCAGCAGCTTGCGGGCAGGGGGCTTCCAAGAGACCCAGTACTTC.

The chain is built from TRBV4-2 and TRBJ1-5, with a possible D match to TRBD1 (5 bases). The CDR3 length is 20 residues. V shed 2 bases and J shed 0 bases, with 23 bases lying between them. Germline assignment: CDR1 LGHNA and CDR2 YNFKEQ. The CDR3 DNA reads TGTGCCAGCAGCCAAAAAGAACATGGGGGTATAAAGGGTAGCAATCAGCCCCAGCATTTT. It yields the protein CASSQKEHGGIKGSNQPQHF.

This clonotype has a handful of counts. The V call is TRBV30, the J call TRBJ1-6, with D unresolved. V was trimmed by 8 bases and J by 5 bases, leaving 10 bases between them. This CDR3 is 12 amino acids long. Germline loops: CDR1 GTSNPN, CDR2 SVGIG (reference sequence). CDR3 amino acids: CAGGVDNSPLHF. CDR3 in DNA: TGTGCCGGCGGGGTAGATAATTCACCCCTCCACTTT.

This clonotype was counted at least ten times. The chain joins TRBV19 to TRBJ2-2; possible D gene TRBD2, 5 bases. V lost 0 bases to trimming and J lost 4 bases, with 15 bases between them. The CDR3 has 17 amino acids. Per germline, CDR1 LNHDA and CDR2 SQIVND (reference sequence). CDR3 sequence: CASSIDNVGAGTGELFF. CDR3 nucleotides: TGTGCCAGTAGTATAGATAACGTGGGCGCGGGCACCGGGGAGCTGTTTTTT.

This clonotype was counted at least ten times. The chain carries TRBV6-1 and TRBJ2-7; either TRBD1 or TRBD2 may fit D (5 bases each). The CDR3 is 12 amino acids. Trimming removed 6 bases at V and 3 bases at J, with 9 bases between. Germline-derived CDR1 and CDR2 are MNHNS and SASEGT. The CDR3 DNA follows: TGTGCCAGCAGCCGGGACCACTACGAGCAGTACTTC. Its translation is CASSRDHYEQYF.

This clonotype was found many times. V and J are TRBV20-1 and TRBJ1-1, with TRBD1 matching 10 bases. CDR3 size: 14 residues. J gave up 0 bases and V 6 bases, and 4 bases lay outside the gene matches. CDR1 DFQATT and CDR2 SNEGSKA come from the germline V gene (reference sequence). Written as DNA, the CDR3 is TGCAGTGCGCGACAGGGGGCCCTGAACACTGAAGCTTTCTTT. Translation gives CSARQGALNTEAFF.

This clonotype has ten or more counts. This chain connects TRBV30 to TRBJ1-2; the match to TRBD1 covers 11 bases. This CDR3 spans 13 amino acids. Germline CDR1 GTSNPN, CDR2 SVGIG (reference sequence). The trim removed 5 bases at V and 8 bases at J, leaving 7 bases unmatched. The CDR3 here is CAWQGQGAGGYTF. The CDR3 DNA follows: TGTGCCTGGCAAGGACAGGGGGCGGGAGGCTACACCTTC.

The chain links TRBV7-6 to TRBJ1-1; TRBD1 aligns across 7 bases. The germline V gene encodes CDR1 SGHVS and CDR2 FNYEAQ. V trimming: 1 base; J trimming: 5 bases; junction bases outside the gene matches: 13. This CDR3 is built from 17 residues. CDR3 DNA: TGTGCCAGCAGCTTAGTTGAGGGAGGGGGCGGCAGGACTGAAGCTTTCTTT. This codes for CASSLVEGGGGRTEAFF.

The CDR3, as DNA: TGTGCCAGCAGTTCTACTCCTAGCAATCAGCCCCAGCATTTT. It specifies CASSSTPSNQPQHF. The rearrangement joins TRBV12-3 or TRBV12-4 to TRBJ1-5; D is ambiguous. The CDR3 extends over 14 amino acids. Trimming took 4 bases from V and 0 from J, leaving 7 bases between them.